This T cell receptor beta chain was sequenced for a study of cytomegalovirus exposure and HLA in healthy donors. At the level of the study: The 120 validation repertoires were produced on the same platform as the 700 or so repertoires of the first cohort. This was reported in a later analysis.

The CDR3 loop spans 14 amino acids. Germline loops: CDR1 SGHVS, CDR2 FQNEAQ. Unmatched junction bases numbered 6, after V lost 2 bases and J lost 8 bases. General observations from the study: Cytomegalovirus-associated status was assigned to some 180 TCR beta chains. The finding came from a later analysis; first-cohort TCR clusters tended to co-occur in the roughly 110 validation repertoires. Some public TCRs appeared in many individuals, while most sequences were rare.

Only in-frame clones appear in the TCRdb table, and some are missing; sequencing was by immunoSEQ multiplex PCR. The repertoire holds 55,000 to 70,000 clones, with 75% to 95% as singletons. About this clone: Its antigen is not identified.

Sequencing used PBMCs. The receptor was isolated from a woman aged 30 to 39 in good health and CMV-seronegative. V usage is TRBV7-8 and J usage is TRBJ1-2; 9 nucleotides match TRBD1. CDR3 in amino acids: CASSLKGGTGGYTF. The CDR3 bases are TGTGCCAGCAGCTTAAAGGGAGGGACAGGGGGCTACACCTTC.